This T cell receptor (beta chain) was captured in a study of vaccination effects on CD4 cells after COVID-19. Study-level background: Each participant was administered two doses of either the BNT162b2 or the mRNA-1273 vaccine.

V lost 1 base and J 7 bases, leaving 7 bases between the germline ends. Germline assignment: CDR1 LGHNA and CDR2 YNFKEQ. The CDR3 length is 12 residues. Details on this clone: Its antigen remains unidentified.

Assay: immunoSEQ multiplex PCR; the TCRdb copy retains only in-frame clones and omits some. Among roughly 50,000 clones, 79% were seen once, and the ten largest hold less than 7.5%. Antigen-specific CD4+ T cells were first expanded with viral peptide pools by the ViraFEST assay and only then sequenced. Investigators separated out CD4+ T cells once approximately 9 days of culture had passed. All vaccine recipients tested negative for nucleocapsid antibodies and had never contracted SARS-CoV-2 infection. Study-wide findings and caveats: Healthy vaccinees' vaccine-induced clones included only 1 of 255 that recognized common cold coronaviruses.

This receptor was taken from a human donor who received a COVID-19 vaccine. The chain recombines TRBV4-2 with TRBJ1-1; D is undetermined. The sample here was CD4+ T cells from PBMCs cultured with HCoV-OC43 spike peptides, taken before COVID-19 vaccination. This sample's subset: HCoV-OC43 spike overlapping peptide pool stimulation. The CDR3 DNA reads TGTGCCAGCAGCCAAGTTGGGGTTGAAGCTTTCTTT. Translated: CASSQVGVEAFF.